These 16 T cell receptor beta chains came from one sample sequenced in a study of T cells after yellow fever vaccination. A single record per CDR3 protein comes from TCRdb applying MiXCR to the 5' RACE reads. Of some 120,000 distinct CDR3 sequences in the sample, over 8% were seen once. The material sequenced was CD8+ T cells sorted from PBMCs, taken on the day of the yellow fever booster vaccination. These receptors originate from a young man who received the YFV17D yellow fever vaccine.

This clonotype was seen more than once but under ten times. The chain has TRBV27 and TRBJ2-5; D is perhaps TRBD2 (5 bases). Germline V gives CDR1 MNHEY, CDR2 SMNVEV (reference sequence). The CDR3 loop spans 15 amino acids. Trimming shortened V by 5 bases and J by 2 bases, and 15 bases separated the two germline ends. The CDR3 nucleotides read TGTGCCAGCAGTCGGCGGGCTAGGGAGCAAGAGACCCAGTACTTC. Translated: CASSRRAREQETQYF.

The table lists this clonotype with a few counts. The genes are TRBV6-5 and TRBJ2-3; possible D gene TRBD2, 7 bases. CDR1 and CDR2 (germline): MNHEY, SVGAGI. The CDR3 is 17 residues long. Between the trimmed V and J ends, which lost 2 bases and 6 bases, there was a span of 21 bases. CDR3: CASSYDSAGAVLDTQYF. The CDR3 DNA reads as TGTGCCAGCAGTTACGACTCGGCGGGGGCAGTATTGGATACGCAGTATTTT.

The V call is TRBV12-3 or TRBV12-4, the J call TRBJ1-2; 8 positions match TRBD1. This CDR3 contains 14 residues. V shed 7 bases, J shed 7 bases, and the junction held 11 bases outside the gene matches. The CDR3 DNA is TGTGCCAGCAACCAAATTGGGACAGGCAGTGGCTACACCTTC. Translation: CASNQIGTGSGYTF.

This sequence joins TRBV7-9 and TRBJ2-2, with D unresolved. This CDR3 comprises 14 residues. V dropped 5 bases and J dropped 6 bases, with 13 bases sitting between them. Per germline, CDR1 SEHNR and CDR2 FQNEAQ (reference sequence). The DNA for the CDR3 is TGTGCCAGCAGCCGTATTGACACCGCCGGGGAGCTGTTTTTT. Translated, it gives CASSRIDTAGELFF.

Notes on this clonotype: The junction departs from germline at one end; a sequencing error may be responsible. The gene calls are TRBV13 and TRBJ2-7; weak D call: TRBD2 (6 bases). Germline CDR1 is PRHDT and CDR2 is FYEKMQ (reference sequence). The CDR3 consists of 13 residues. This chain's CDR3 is CASSLGTLLAPNF. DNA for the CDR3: TGTGCCAGCAGCCTCGGGACTTTGTTGGCCCCAAACTTC.

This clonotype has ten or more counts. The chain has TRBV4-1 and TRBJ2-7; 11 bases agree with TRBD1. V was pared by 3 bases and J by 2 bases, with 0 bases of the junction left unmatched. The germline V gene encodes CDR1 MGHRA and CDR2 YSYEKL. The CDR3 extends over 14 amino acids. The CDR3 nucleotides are TGCGCCAGCAGCCAGGGACAGGGGGCCTACGAGCAGTACTTC. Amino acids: CASSQGQGAYEQYF.

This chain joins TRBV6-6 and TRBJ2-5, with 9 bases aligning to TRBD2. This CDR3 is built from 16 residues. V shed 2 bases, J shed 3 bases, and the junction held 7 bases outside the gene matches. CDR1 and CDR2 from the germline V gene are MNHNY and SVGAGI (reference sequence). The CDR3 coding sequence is TGTGCCAGCAGTTACAGTCTAGCGGGGTGGAAAGAGACCCAGTACTTC. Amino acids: CASSYSLAGWKETQYF.

The CDR3 DNA sequence: TGCAGCGTCGCCAGGGGTGGGCGAGTGGCAGATACGCAGTATTTT. Translating gives CSVARGGRVADTQYF. The chain is built from TRBV29-1 and TRBJ2-3, with D maybe TRBD1 (6 bases). The CDR3 has 15 residues. Trimming left V 6 bases short and J 4 bases short, with 20 bases between. CDR1 is SQVTM, CDR2 ANQGSEA, per germline.

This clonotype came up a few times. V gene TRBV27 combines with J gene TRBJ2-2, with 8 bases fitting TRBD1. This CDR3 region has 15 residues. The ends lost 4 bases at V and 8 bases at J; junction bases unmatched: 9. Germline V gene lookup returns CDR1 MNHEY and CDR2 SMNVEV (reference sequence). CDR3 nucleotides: TGTGCCAGCAGTTGGTACGAGACAGGGGCAGGGGAGCTGTTTTTT. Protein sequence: CASSWYETGAGELFF.

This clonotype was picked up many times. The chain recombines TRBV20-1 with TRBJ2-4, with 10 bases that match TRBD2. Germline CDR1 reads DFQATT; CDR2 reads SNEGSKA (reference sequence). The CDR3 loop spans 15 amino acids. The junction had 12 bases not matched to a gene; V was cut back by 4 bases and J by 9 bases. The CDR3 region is CSAIKRGGSLSIQYF. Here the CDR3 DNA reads TGCAGTGCTATAAAGCGGGGGGGCTCTCTAAGCATTCAGTACTTC.

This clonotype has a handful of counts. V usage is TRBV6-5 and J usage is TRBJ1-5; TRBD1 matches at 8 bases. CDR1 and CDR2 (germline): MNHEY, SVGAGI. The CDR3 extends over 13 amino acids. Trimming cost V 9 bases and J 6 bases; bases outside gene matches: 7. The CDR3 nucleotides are TGTGCCAGTGGACAGGGAGGGGGTCAGCCCCAGCATTTT. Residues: CASGQGGGQPQHF.

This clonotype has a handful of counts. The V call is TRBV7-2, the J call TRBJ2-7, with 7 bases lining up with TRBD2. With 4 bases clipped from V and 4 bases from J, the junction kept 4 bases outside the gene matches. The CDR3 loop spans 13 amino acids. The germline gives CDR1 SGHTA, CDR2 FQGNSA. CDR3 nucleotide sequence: TGTGCCAGCAGCTCCTGGGGGGGGTACGAGCAGTACGTC. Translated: CASSSWGGYEQYV.

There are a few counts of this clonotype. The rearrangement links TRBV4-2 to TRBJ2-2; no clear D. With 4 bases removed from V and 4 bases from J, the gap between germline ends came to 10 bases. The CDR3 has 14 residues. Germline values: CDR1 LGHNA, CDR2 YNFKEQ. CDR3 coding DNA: TGTGCCAGCAGCCCGCCTAGGGTCACCGGGGAGCTGTTTTTT. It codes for CASSPPRVTGELFF.

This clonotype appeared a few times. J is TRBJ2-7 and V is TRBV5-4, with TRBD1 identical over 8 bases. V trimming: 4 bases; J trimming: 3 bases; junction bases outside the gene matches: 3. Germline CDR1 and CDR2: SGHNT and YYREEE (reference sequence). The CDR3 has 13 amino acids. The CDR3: CASSRTGNYEQYV. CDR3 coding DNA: TGTGCCAGCAGCCGGACAGGGAACTACGAGCAGTACGTC.

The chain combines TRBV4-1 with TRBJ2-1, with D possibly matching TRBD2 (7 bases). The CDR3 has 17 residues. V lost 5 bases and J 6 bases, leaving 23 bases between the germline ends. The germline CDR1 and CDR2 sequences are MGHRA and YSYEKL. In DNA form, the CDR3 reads TGCGCCAGCAGCTTAGCTCGGGCGGGGGCTGAGGGCAATGAGCAGTTCTTC. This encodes CASSLARAGAEGNEQFF.

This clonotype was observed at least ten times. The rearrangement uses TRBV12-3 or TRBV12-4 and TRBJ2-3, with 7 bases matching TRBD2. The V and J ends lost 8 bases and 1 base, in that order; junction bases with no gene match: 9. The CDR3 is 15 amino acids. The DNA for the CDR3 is TGTGCCAGCTCCTTGGGGGGGGGACGCACAGATACGCAGTATTTT. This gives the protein CASSLGGGRTDTQYF.